One sample yielded the 10 T cell receptor beta chains listed below, sequenced in a study of control samples from healthy donors and cancer patients. Some clones are missing from TCRdb's copy, which holds only in-frame ones; the method was immunoSEQ multiplex PCR. The profile shows roughly 76,000 clones, around 94% of them singletons. The material sequenced was blood. Every receptor here comes from a woman aged 18-29 years in good health.

The rearrangement uses TRBV6-5 and TRBJ2-5; TRBD2 matches at 7 bases. The CDR3 has 14 residues. The germline V gene encodes CDR1 MNHEY and CDR2 SVGAGI. Germline trimming cut 7 bases from V and 5 bases from J; bases unmatched to any gene: 10. This CDR3 reads CASKQAGTRETQYF. As DNA, the CDR3 is TGTGCCAGCAAACAAGCGGGAACCAGGGAGACCCAGTACTTC.

The chain uses TRBV2 and TRBJ2-7, with D possibly TRBD1 on 6 matching bases. This CDR3 is built from 14 residues. The V gene's germline CDR1 is SNHLY and CDR2 FYNNEI. V was cut by 7 bases and J by 0 bases, with 13 bases left in between. The CDR3: CASKDSPSSYEQYF. CDR3 coding DNA: TGTGCCAGCAAGGACAGCCCTAGCTCCTACGAGCAGTACTTC.

This chain's CDR3 is CASRVTRTTVNEQFF. The CDR3 DNA sequence: TGTGCCAGCAGAGTCACCCGGACGACCGTTAATGAGCAGTTCTTC. V gene TRBV28 combines with J gene TRBJ2-1; no clear D gene. Trimming cost V 6 bases and J 7 bases, with 19 bases left between them. The germline V gene has CDR1 MDHEN and CDR2 SYDVKM. The CDR3 is 15 residues long.

The genes are TRBV5-6 and TRBJ2-1; 10 bases align to TRBD2. The CDR3 has 13 residues. Germline V gene data show CDR1 as SGHDT and CDR2 as YYEEEE. J was trimmed by 4 bases and V by 6 bases; bases with no gene match: 1. CDR3 sequence (DNA): TGTGCCAGCATAGCGGGAGGATACAATGAGCAGTTCTTC. It translates to CASIAGGYNEQFF.

The J gene is TRBJ2-1, the V gene TRBV19; D ambiguous. This CDR3 is built from 15 residues. Germline CDR1 LNHDA, CDR2 SQIVND (reference sequence). Trimming stripped 9 bases from V and 8 bases from J, with 23 bases between. CDR3 nucleotides: TGTGCCAGAGCCTCGGTAGCCTCCTCGTCTTATGAGCAGTTCTTC. It translates to CARASVASSSYEQFF.

V gene TRBV5-4 combines with J gene TRBJ2-3, with 8 bases identical to TRBD2. This CDR3 comprises 18 residues. J lost 2 bases, V lost 2 bases, and 13 bases had no gene match. Germline V gene lookup returns CDR1 SGHNT and CDR2 YYREEE (reference sequence). CDR3 coding DNA: TGTGCCAGCAGCTTAATGGTAGCGGCGGGGGGAACCACAGATACGCAGTATTTT. It is translated as CASSLMVAAGGTTDTQYF.

The chain has TRBV11-2 and TRBJ1-1; no reliable D call. V lost 5 bases and J lost 1, with 14 bases in between. Germline lookup yields CDR1 SGHAT and CDR2 FQNNGV. The CDR3 consists of 15 residues. The CDR3 DNA is TGTGCCAGCAGCCCCGATGGAGGGAAGAACACTGAAGCTTTCTTT. The encoded protein is CASSPDGGKNTEAFF.

This clone was detected only once. This chain joins TRBV7-9 and TRBJ1-4; D gene unclear. V was trimmed by 1 base and J by 7 bases, leaving 4 bases between them. The CDR3 covers 12 residues. CDR1 is SEHNR, CDR2 FQNEAQ, per germline (reference sequence). CDR3 coding DNA: TGTGCCAGCAGCTTAGAATCTGAAAAACTGTTTTTT. Its protein is CASSLESEKLFF.

The CDR3 DNA reads as TGCGCCAGCAGCCAACCGGAGAGCTCCTACGAGCAGTACTTC. As protein: CASSQPESSYEQYF. This chain links TRBV4-1 with TRBJ2-7; D is ambiguous. V was trimmed by 2 bases and J by 0 bases, leaving 8 bases between them. The CDR3 runs 14 residues. The germline gives CDR1 MGHRA, CDR2 YSYEKL.

The chain carries TRBV5-1 and TRBJ1-1, with 7 bases fitting TRBD1. The CDR3 loop spans 14 amino acids. Per the germline V gene, CDR1 is SGHRS and CDR2 is YFSETQ. With 0 bases clipped from V and 8 bases from J, the junction kept 7 bases outside the gene matches. CDR3 sequence: CASSLEGGDLEAFF. CDR3 sequence (DNA): TGCGCCAGCAGCTTGGAAGGGGGCGATTTGGAAGCTTTCTTT.